This TCR beta chain emerged from a study of T cell responses to AZD1222 COVID-19 vaccine. Overall study findings and caveats: Without day 14 samples, only post-peak T cell repertoires were studied.

V was cut by 3 bases and J by 2 bases, with 26 bases left in between. The germline V gene encodes CDR1 MNHNS and CDR2 SASEGT. The CDR3 is 20 amino acids. The count of this clone is one. The target antigen is unknown. The data were produced by immunoSEQ multiplex PCR, yet TCRdb's version contains in-frame clones alone and is incomplete. The table lists some 94,000 clones, 70% to 90% of them singletons. This sequence was found in an adult in good health. The V gene is TRBV6-1, the J gene TRBJ1-5; possible D gene TRBD1, 6 bases. The sample in question was peripheral blood, obtained on day 0 of AZD1222 vaccination. In DNA form, the CDR3 reads TGTGCCAGCAGTGAGAGATCCGGGACAATCTCTTCGCGCCGCAATCAGCCCCAGCATTTT. This gives the protein CASSERSGTISSRRNQPQHF.